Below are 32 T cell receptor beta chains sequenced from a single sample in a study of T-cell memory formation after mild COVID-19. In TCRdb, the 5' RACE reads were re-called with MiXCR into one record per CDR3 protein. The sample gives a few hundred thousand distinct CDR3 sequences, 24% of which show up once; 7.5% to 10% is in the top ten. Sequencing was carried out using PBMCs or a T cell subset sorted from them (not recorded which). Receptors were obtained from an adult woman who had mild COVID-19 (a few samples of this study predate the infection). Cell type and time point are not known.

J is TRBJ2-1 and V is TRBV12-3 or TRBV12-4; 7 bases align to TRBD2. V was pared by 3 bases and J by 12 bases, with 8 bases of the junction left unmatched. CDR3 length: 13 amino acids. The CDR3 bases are TGTGCCAGCAGTTTTGGGACTACGTATGGGCAGTTCTTC. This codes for CASSFGTTYGQFF.

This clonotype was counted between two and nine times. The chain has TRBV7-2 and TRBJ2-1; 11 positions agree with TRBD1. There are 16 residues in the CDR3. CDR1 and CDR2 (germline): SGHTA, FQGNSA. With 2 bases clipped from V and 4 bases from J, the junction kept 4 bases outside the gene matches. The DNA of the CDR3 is TGTGCCAGCAGCTTACCCGGACAGGGGGCGTACAATGAGCAGTTCTTC. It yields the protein CASSLPGQGAYNEQFF.

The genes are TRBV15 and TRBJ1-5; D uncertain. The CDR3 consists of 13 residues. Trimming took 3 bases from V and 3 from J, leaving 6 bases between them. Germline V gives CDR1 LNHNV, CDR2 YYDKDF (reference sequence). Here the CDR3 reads CATSREPNQPQHF. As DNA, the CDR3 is TGTGCCACCAGCAGGGAACCCAATCAGCCCCAGCATTTT.

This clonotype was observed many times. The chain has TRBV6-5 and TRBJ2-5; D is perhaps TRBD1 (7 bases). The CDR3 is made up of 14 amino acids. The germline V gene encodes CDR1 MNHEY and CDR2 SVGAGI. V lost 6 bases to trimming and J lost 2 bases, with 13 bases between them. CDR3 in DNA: TGTGCCAGCAGGCGGGACAGCGCGCAAGAGACCCAGTACTTC. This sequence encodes CASRRDSAQETQYF.

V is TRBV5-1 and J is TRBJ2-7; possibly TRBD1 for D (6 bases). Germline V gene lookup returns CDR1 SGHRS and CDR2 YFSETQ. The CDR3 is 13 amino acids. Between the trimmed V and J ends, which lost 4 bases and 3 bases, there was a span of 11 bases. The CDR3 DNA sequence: TGCGCCAGCAGCGGAACAGGGTTCTACGAGCAGTACTTC. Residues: CASSGTGFYEQYF.

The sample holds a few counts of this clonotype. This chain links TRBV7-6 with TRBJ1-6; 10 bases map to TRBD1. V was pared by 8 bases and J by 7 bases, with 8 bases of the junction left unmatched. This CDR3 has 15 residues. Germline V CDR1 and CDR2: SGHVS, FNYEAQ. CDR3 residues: CASSSGQGSNSPLHF. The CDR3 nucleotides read TGTGCCAGCTCGTCGGGACAGGGGTCGAATTCACCCCTCCACTTT.

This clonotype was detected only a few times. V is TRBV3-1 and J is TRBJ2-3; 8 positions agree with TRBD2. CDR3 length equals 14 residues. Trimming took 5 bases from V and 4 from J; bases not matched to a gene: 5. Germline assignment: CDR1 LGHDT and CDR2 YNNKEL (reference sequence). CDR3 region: CASSDGGGPDTQYF. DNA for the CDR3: TGTGCCAGCAGCGACGGGGGGGGGCCAGATACGCAGTATTTT.

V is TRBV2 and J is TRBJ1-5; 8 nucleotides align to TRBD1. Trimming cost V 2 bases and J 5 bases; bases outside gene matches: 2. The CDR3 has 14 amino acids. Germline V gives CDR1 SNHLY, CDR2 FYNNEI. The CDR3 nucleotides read TGTGCCAGCAGTGAAAACAGGGGGGATCAGCCCCAGCATTTT. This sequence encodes CASSENRGDQPQHF. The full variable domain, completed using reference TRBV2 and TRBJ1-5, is EPEVTQTPSHQVTQMGQEVILRCVPISNHLYFYWYRQILGQKVEFLVSFYNNEISEKSEIFDDQFSVERPDGSNFTLKIRSTKLEDSAMYFCASSENRGDQPQHFGDGTRLSIL.

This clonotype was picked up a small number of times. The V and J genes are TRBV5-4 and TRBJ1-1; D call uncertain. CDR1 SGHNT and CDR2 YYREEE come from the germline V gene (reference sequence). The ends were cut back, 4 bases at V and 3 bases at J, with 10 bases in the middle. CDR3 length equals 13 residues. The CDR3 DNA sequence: TGTGCCAGCAGCATCGAAGGGTACACTGAAGCTTTCTTT. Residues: CASSIEGYTEAFF.

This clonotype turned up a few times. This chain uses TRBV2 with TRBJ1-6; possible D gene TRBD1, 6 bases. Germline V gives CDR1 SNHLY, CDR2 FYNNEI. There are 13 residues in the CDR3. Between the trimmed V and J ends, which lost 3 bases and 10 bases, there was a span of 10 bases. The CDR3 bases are TGTGCCAGCAGTGATACAGGGCTATCACCCCTCCACTTT. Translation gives CASSDTGLSPLHF.

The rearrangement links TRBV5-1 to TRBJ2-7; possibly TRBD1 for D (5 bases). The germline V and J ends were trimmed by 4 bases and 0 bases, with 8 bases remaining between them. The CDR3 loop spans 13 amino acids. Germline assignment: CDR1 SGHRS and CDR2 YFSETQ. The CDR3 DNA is TGCGCCAGCAGCCCGGACAACTCCTACGAGCAGTACTTC. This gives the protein CASSPDNSYEQYF.

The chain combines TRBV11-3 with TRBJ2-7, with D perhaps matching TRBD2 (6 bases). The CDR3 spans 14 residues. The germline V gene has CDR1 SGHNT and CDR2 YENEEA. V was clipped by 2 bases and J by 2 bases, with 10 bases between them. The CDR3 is CASSLLGGAYEQYF. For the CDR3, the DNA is TGTGCCAGCAGCTTACTCGGGGGTGCCTACGAGCAGTACTTC.

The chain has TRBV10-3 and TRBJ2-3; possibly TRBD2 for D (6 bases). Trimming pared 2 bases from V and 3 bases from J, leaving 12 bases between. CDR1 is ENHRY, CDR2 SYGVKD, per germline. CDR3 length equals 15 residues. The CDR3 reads CAISEPGGGTDTQYF. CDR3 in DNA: TGTGCCATCAGTGAGCCAGGAGGAGGGACAGATACGCAGTATTTT.

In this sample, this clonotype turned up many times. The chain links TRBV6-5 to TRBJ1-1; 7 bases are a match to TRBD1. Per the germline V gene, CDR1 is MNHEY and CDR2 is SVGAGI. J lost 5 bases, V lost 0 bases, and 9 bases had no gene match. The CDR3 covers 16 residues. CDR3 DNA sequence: TGTGCCAGCAGTTACTCAGGGACAGCGATTGGGACTGAAGCTTTCTTT. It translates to CASSYSGTAIGTEAFF.

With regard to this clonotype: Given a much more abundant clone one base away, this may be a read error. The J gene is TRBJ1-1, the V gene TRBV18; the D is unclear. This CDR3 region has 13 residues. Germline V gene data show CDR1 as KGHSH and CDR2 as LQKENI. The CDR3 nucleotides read TGTGACAGCTCACCACCGGGCGGTACTGAAGCTTTCTTT. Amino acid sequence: CDSSPPGGTEAFF.

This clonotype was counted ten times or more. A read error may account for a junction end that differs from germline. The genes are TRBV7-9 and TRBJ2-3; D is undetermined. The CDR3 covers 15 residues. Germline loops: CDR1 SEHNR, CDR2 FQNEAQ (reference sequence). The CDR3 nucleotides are TGTGCTAGCAGCTTAGTAGGTGGCAGCACAGATACGCAGTATTTT. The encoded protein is CASSLVGGSTDTQYF.

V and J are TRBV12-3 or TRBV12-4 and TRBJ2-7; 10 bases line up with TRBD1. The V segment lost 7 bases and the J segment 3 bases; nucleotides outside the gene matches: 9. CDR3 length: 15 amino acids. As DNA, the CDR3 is TGTGCCAGCAAAAAAATAGGGACAGGGGTCTACGAGCAGTACTTC. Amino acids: CASKKIGTGVYEQYF.

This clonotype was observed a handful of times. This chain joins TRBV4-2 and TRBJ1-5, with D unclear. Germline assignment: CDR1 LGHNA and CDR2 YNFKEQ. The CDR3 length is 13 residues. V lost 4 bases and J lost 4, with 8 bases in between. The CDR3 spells CASSPRENQPQHF. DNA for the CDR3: TGTGCCAGCAGCCCCCGGGAGAATCAGCCCCAGCATTTT.

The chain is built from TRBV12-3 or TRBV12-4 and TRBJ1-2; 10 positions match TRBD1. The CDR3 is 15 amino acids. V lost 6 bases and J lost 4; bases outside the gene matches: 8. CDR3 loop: CASRETGQGGYGYTF. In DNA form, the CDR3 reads TGTGCCAGCAGGGAAACCGGACAGGGGGGCTATGGCTACACCTTC.

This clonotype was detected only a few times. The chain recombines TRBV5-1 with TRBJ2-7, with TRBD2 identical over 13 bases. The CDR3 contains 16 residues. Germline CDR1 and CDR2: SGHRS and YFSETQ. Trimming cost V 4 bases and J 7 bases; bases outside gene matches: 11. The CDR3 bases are TGCGCCAGCAGCAAACTAGCGGGAGGGACGCCTCGGGAGCAGTACTTC. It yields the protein CASSKLAGGTPREQYF.

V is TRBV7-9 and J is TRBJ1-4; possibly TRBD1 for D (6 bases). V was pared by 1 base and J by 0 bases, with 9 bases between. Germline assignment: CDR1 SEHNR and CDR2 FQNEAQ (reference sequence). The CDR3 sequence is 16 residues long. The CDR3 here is CASSLGTEATNEKLFF. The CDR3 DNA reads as TGTGCCAGCAGCTTAGGGACAGAGGCAACTAATGAAAAACTGTTTTTT. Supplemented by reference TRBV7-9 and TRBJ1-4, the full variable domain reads DTGVSQNPRHKITKRGQNVTFRCDPISEHNRLYWYRQTLGQGPEFLTYFQNEAQLEKSRLLSDRFSAERPKGSFSTLEIQRTEQGDSAMYLCASSLGTEATNEKLFFGSGTQLSVL.

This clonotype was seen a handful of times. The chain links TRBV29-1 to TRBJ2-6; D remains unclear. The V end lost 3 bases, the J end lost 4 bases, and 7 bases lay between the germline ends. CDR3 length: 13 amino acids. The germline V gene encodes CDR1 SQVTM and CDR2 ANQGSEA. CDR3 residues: CSVDILGANVLTF. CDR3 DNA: TGCAGCGTTGATATTTTAGGGGCCAACGTCCTGACTTTC.

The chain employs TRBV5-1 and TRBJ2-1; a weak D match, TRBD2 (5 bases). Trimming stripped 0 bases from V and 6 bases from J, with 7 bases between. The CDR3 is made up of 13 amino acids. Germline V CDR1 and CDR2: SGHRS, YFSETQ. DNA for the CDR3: TGCGCCAGCAGCTTGGTGGAGGTCAATGAGCAGTTCTTC. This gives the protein CASSLVEVNEQFF.

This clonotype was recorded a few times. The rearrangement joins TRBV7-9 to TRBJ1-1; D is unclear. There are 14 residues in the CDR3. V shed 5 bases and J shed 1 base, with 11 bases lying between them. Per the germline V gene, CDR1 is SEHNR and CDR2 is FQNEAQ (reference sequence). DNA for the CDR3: TGTGCCAGCAGCCTCAAGGGAGCGAACACTGAAGCTTTCTTT. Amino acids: CASSLKGANTEAFF.

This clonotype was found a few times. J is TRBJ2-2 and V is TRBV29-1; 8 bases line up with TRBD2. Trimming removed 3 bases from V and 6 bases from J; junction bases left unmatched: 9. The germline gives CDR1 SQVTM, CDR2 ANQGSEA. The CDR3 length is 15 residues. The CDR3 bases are TGCAGCGTTGATACGGGAGGGCCGGACGCCGGGGAGCTGTTTTTT. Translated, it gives CSVDTGGPDAGELFF.

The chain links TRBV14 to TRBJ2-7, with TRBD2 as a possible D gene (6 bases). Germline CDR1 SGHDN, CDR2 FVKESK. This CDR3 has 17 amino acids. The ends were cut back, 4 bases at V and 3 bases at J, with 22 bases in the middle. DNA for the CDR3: TGTGCCAGCAGCCTCCTGATCACCGGGACTCAATTCTACGAGCAGTACTTC. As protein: CASSLLITGTQFYEQYF. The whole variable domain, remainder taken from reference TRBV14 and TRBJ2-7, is EAGVTQFPSHSVIEKGQTVTLRCDPISGHDNLYWYRRVMGKEIKFLLHFVKESKQDESGMPNNRFLAERTGGTYSTLKVQPAELEDSGVYFCASSLLITGTQFYEQYFGPGTRLTVT.

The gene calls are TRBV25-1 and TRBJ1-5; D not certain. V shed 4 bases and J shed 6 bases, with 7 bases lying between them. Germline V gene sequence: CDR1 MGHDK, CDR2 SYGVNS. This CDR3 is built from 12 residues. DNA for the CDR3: TGTGCCAGCAGTGGAGACGGTCAGCCCCAGCATTTT. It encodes CASSGDGQPQHF.

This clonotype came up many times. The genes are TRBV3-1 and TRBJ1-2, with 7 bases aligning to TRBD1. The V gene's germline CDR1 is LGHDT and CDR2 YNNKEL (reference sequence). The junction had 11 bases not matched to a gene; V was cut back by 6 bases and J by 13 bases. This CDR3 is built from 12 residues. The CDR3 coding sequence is TGTGCCAGCAGGTTGACAGGGTTTGGAATCACCTTC. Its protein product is CASRLTGFGITF.

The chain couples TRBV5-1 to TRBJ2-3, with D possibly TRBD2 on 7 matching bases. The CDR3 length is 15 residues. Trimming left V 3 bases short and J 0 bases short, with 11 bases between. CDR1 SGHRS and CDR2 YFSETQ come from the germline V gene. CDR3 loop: CASSWGGGSTDTQYF. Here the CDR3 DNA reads TGCGCCAGCAGCTGGGGGGGCGGGAGCACAGATACGCAGTATTTT.

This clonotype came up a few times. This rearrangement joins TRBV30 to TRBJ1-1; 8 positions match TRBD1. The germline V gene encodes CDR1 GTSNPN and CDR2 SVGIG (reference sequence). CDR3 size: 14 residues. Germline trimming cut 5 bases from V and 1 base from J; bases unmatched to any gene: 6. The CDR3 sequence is CAWAAGTGNTEAFF. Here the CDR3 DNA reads TGTGCCTGGGCGGCAGGGACAGGGAACACTGAAGCTTTCTTT.

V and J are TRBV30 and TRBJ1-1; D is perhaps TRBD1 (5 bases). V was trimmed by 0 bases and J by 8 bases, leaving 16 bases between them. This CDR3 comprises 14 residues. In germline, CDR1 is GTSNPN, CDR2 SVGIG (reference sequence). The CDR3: CAWSVAGQHGEAFF. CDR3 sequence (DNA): TGTGCCTGGAGTGTCGCAGGGCAACACGGAGAAGCTTTCTTT.

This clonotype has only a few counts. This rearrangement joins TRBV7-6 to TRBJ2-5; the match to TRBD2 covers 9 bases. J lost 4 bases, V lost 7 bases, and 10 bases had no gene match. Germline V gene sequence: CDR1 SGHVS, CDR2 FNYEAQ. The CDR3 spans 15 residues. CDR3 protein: CASTHLAGEGETQYF. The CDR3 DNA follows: TGTGCCAGCACCCATTTAGCGGGAGAGGGAGAGACCCAGTACTTC.